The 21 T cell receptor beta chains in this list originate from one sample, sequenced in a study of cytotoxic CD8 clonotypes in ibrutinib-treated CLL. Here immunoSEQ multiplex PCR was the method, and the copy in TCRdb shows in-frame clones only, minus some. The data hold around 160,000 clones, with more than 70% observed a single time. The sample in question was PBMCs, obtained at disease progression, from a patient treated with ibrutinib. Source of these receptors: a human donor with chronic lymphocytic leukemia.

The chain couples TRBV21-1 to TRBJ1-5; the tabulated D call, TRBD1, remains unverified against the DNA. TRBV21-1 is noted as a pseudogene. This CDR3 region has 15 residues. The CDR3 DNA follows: TGTGCCAGCAGCGACCAAAAGACAGAAAATCAGCCCCAGCATTTT. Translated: CASSDQKTENQPQHF.

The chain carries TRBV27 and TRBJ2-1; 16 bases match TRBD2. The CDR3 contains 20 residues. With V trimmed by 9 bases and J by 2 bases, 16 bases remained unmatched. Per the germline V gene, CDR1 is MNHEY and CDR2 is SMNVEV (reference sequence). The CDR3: CARTTLEGLAGGFPYNEQFF. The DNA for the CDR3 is TGTGCCAGGACTACATTGGAGGGACTAGCGGGAGGGTTTCCCTACAATGAGCAGTTCTTC.

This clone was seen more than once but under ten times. The DNA of the CDR3 is TGTGCCAGTAGTCGAGGACAGGGCCAGTTCTTC. This encodes CASSRGQGQFF. The V and J genes are TRBV19 and TRBJ2-1, with TRBD1 identical over 8 bases. The V and J ends lost 5 bases and 13 bases, in that order; junction bases with no gene match: 4. Germline CDR1 LNHDA, CDR2 SQIVND (reference sequence). There are 11 residues in the CDR3.

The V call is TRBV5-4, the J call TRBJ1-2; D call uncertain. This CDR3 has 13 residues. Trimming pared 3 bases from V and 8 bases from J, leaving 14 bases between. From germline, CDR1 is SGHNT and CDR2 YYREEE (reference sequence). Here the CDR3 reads CASSSEVAGGYTF. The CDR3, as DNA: TGTGCCAGCAGCTCCGAAGTTGCCGGGGGCTACACCTTC.

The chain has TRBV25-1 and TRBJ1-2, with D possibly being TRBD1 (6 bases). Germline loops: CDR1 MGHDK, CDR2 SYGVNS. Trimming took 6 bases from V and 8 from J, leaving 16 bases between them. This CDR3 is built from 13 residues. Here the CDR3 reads CASSDRQVSGYTF. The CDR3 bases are TGTGCCAGCAGCGATAGACAGGTCTCGGGCTACACCTTC.

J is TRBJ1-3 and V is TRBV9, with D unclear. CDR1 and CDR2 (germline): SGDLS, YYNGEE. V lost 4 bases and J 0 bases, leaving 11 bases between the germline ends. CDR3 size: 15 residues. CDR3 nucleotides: TGTGCCAGCAGCTTCGGACGCTCCTCTGGAAACACCATATATTTT. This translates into CASSFGRSSGNTIYF.

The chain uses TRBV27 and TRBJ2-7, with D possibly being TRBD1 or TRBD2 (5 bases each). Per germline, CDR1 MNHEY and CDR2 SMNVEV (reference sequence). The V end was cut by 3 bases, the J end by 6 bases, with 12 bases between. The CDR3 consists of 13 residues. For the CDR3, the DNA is TGTGCCAGCAGTTTTGGGGGTTCCGGCGAGCAGTACTTC. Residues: CASSFGGSGEQYF.

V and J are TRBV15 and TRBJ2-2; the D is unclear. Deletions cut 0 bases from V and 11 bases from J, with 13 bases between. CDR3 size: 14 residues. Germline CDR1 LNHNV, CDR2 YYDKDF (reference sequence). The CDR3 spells CATSRDRADRELFF. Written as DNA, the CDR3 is TGTGCCACCAGCAGAGATCGGGCTGACCGAGAGCTGTTTTTT.

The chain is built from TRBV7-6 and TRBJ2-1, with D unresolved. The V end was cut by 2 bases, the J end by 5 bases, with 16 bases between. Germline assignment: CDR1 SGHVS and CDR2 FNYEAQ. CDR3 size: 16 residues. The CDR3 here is CASSLYPAPANNEQFF. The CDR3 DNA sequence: TGTGCCAGCAGCTTATACCCAGCACCGGCGAACAATGAGCAGTTCTTC.

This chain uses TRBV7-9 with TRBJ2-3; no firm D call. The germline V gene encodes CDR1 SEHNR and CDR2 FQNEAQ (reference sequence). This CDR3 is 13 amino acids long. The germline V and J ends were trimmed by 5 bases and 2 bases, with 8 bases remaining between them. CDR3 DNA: TGTGCCAGCAGCCCGGCTCTCACAGATACGCAGTATTTT. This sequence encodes CASSPALTDTQYF.

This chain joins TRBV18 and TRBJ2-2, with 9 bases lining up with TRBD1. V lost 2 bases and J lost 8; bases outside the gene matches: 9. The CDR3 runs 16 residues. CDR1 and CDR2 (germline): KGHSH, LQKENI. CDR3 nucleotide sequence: TGTGCCAGCTCACCAACTGGACAGGGGCGAGCTGGGGAGCTGTTTTTT. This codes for CASSPTGQGRAGELFF. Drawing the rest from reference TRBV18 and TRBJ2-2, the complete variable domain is NAGVMQNPRHLVRRRGQEARLRCSPMKGHSHVYWYRQLPEEGLKFMVYLQKENIIDESGMPKERFSAEFPKEGPSILRIQQVVRGDSAAYFCASSPTGQGRAGELFFGEGSRLTVL.

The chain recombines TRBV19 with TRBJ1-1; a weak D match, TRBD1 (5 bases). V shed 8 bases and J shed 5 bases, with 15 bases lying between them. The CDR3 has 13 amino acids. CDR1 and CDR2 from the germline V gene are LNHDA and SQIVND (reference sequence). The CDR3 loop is CASGTGYGTEAFF. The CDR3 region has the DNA TGTGCCAGTGGAACAGGTTACGGGACTGAAGCTTTCTTT.

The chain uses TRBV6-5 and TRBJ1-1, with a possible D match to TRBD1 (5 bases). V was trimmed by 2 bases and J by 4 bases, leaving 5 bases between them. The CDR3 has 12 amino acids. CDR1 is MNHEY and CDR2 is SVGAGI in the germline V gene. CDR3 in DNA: TGTGCCAGCAGTTACGGGGGCACTGAAGCTTTCTTT. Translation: CASSYGGTEAFF.

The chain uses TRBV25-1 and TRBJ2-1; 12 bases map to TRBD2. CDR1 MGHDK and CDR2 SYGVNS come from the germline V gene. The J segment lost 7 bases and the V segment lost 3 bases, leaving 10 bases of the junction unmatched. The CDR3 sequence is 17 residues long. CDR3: CASSDLTSGRYLNEQFF. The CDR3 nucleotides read TGTGCCAGCAGTGACCTTACTAGCGGGAGGTATTTGAATGAGCAGTTCTTC.

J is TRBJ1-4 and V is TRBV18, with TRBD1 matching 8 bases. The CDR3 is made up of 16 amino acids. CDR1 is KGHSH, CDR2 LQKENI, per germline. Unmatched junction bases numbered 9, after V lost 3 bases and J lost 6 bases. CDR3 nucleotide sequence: TGTGCCAGCTCACCGAATGTAGACAGGGGTGATGAAAAACTGTTTTTT. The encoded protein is CASSPNVDRGDEKLFF.

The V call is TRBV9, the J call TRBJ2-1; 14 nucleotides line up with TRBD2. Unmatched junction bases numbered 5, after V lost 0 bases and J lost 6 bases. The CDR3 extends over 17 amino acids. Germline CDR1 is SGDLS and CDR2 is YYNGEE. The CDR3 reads CASSVDPGTSGSNEQFF. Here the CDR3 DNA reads TGTGCCAGCAGCGTAGACCCCGGGACTAGCGGGAGCAATGAGCAGTTCTTC. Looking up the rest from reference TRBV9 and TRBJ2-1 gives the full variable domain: DSGVTQTPKHLITATGQRVTLRCSPRSGDLSVYWYQQSLDQGLQFLIQYYNGEERAKGNILERFSAQQFPDLHSELNLSSLELGDSALYFCASSVDPGTSGSNEQFFGPGTRLTVL.

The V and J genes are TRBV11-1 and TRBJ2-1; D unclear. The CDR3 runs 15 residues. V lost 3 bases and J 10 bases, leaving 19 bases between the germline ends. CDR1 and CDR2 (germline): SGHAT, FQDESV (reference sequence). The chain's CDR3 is CASSFFSRQASEQFF. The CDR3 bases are TGTGCCAGCAGCTTTTTCTCCCGCCAGGCGTCGGAGCAGTTCTTC.

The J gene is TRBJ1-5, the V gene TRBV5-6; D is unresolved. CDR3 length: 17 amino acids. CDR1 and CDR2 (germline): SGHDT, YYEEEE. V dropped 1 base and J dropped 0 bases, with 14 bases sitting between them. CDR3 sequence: CASSLWQTSLSNQPQHF. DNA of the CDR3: TGTGCCAGCAGCTTGTGGCAGACTAGCCTTAGCAATCAGCCCCAGCATTTT.

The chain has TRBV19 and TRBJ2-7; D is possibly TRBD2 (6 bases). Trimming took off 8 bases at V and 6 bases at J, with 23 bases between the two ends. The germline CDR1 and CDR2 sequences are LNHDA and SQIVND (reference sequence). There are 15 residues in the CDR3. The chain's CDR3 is CASGNPGEFLFEQYF. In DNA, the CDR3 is TGTGCCAGTGGGAATCCGGGAGAGTTCCTTTTCGAGCAGTACTTC.

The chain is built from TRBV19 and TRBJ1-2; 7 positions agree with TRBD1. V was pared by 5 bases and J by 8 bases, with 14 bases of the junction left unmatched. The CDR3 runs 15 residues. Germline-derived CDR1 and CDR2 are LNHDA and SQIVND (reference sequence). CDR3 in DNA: TGTGCCAGTAGTGTCGAACTCCAGGGGGTAGAAGGCTACACCTTC. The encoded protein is CASSVELQGVEGYTF.

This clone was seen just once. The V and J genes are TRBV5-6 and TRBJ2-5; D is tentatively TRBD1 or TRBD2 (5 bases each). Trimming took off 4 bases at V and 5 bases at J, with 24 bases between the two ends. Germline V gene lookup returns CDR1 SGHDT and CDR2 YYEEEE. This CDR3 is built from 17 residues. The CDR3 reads CASSLLRGPGTRETQYF. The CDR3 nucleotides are TGTGCCAGCAGCCTCCTCCGTGGACCGGGGACGCGTGAGACCCAGTACTTC.